These T cell receptor beta chains were read from a single sample in a study of T cell responses to AZD1222 COVID-19 vaccine. TCRdb keeps only in-frame clones here, not all; method: immunoSEQ multiplex PCR. The repertoire holds 120,000 or so clones, with around 90% as singletons. The sequences come from peripheral blood, collected 28 days after the second AZD1222 dose. These receptors all come from an adult who received the AZD1222 COVID-19 vaccine. Both conserved end residues are part of each CDR3. Each record gives: CDR3 length, D gene, clone size, V gene, J gene, CDR3 protein, CDR3 DNA. The D gene is left open where the match is weak. The size of a clone is reported for some rows only, either as once, few or many, or as a class for expanded clones.

CDR3 length: 14; D gene: NA; clone size: NA; V gene: TRBV19; J gene: TRBJ1-1; CDR3 protein: CASRFGGADTEAFF; CDR3 DNA: TGTGCCAGCAGGTTCGGGGGGGCGGACACTGAAGCTTTCTTT
CDR3 length: 14; D gene: NA; clone size: once; V gene: TRBV6-5; J gene: TRBJ2-7; CDR3 protein: CASKPGLGFNEQYF; CDR3 DNA: TGTGCCAGCAAACCCGGGCTAGGATTTAACGAGCAGTACTTC
CDR3 length: 17; D gene: NA; clone size: NA; V gene: TRBV28; J gene: TRBJ2-1; CDR3 protein: CASSLIWGIPARNEQFF; CDR3 DNA: TGTGCCAGCAGTTTAATCTGGGGGATACCTGCTCGAAATGAGCAGTTCTTC
CDR3 length: 13; D gene: NA; clone size: NA; V gene: TRBV3-1/TRBV3-2; J gene: TRBJ1-1; CDR3 protein: CASTYAWDTEAFF; CDR3 DNA: TGTGCCAGCACCTACGCTTGGGACACAGAAGCTTTCTTT
CDR3 length: 16; D gene: TRBD1; clone size: NA; V gene: TRBV11-2; J gene: TRBJ1-2; CDR3 protein: CASSGYGGTGTYGYTF; CDR3 DNA: TGTGCCAGCAGCGGCTATGGGGGGACAGGGACCTATGGCTACACCTTC
CDR3 length: 14; D gene: NA; clone size: NA; V gene: TRBV6-1; J gene: TRBJ1-6; CDR3 protein: CASSRQEYNSPLHF; CDR3 DNA: TGTGCCAGCTCGAGACAGGAGTATAATTCACCCCTCCACTTT
CDR3 length: 16; D gene: TRBD1; clone size: NA; V gene: TRBV19; J gene: TRBJ1-4; CDR3 protein: CASRDRGSATNEKLFF; CDR3 DNA: TGTGCCAGTAGGGACAGGGGGAGTGCAACTAATGAAAAACTGTTTTTT
CDR3 length: 15; D gene: TRBD1; clone size: once; V gene: TRBV3-1/TRBV3-2; J gene: TRBJ1-5; CDR3 protein: CASSQAPGGEQPQHF; CDR3 DNA: TGTGCCAGCAGCCAAGCCCCAGGGGGAGAGCAGCCCCAGCATTTT
CDR3 length: 12; D gene: NA; clone size: NA; V gene: TRBV14; J gene: TRBJ1-2; CDR3 protein: CASSQDRVGYTF; CDR3 DNA: TGTGCCAGCAGCCAAGATAGGGTTGGCTACACCTTC
CDR3 length: 14; D gene: NA; clone size: NA; V gene: TRBV19; J gene: TRBJ1-1; CDR3 protein: CASSIGRRLDEAFF; CDR3 DNA: TGTGCCAGTAGTATAGGTCGGAGATTGGATGAAGCTTTCTTT
CDR3 length: 15; D gene: NA; clone size: NA; V gene: TRBV5-1; J gene: TRBJ1-4; CDR3 protein: CASSPRQATNEKLFF; CDR3 DNA: TGCGCCAGCAGCCCCAGACAGGCAACTAATGAAAAACTGTTTTTT
CDR3 length: 10; D gene: NA; clone size: once; V gene: TRBV19; J gene: TRBJ1-3; CDR3 protein: CAWPGTQTYF; CDR3 DNA: TGTGCCTGGCCCGGGACACAGACATATTTT
CDR3 length: 15; D gene: TRBD1; clone size: once; V gene: TRBV14; J gene: TRBJ2-7; CDR3 protein: CASTAIGGIPYEQYF; CDR3 DNA: TGTGCCAGCACCGCTATAGGGGGCATACCCTACGAGCAGTACTTC
CDR3 length: 17; D gene: NA; clone size: NA; V gene: TRBV6-6; J gene: TRBJ2-5; CDR3 protein: CASSRVTHAGTQETQYF; CDR3 DNA: TGTGCCAGCAGTCGGGTCACACACGCGGGGACGCAAGAGACCCAGTACTTC
CDR3 length: 15; D gene: NA; clone size: few; V gene: TRBV19; J gene: TRBJ1-5; CDR3 protein: CASSIVSPGQEPQHF; CDR3 DNA: TGTGCCAGTAGTATAGTATCCCCAGGGCAGGAGCCCCAGCATTTT
CDR3 length: 13; D gene: NA; clone size: NA; V gene: TRBV28; J gene: TRBJ1-2; CDR3 protein: CASRPGGVYGYTF; CDR3 DNA: TGTGCCAGCAGACCGGGCGGGGTCTATGGCTACACCTTC